Included here is one TCR beta chain sequence, with context. Its antigen is unknown. The input lacks base qualities; no much larger clone sits a single base away. This specimen belongs to a study of blood T cell repertoires in COVID-19 (dated by TCRdb to 2018 to 2021). Looking at the study overall: Samples from collaborators originated in the United States, Italy and Spain and spanned both the acute and convalescent phases of COVID-19. The prospective study material was composed of cDNA or gDNA derived from T cells, B-cell-depleted T cells, or PBMCs. The dataset comprised deeply sampled blood TCRbeta repertoires from subjects exposed to, actively infected with, or recovered from COVID-19. The repertoires were made available in a free public database intended to serve as a resource for research on the immune response to SARS-CoV-2. The samples were drawn from two sources: the first 160 participants of the ongoing ImmuneRACE study, and over 1,000 subjects contributed by 6 global collaborators. Sample metadata almost always included a de-identified subject ID, COVID-19 status, age in years and sex. HLA class I and class II types, where available, came from metadata supplied by the sample provider rather than from assay-based typing. Points the paper makes about the study in general: The quantity of clinical and demographic metadata differed by source and by participant and was supplied without curation.

Whole blood was collected in K2EDTA tubes by collaborating institutions according to the institutions' own protocols. For TCRbeta analysis, collaborators shipped samples as frozen whole blood, isolated PBMCs, or DNA extracted from either of those sample types. TCRbeta CDR3 regions were amplified from genomic DNA using the immunoSEQ Assay, a bias-controlled multiplex PCR. The authors' analysis ran thus. The number of nucleated cells in each sample was estimated by amplification of reference gene primers within the assay. To quantify the absolute abundance of each unique TCRbeta CDR3 rearrangement, sequence reads were collapsed and filtered. For each sample, productive Simpson clonality was calculated as the square root of Simpson's diversity index over productive rearrangements. TCRdb holds this immuneACCESS table with in-frame rearrangements only. Some clones are missing; in checked studies, unresolved V genes explain under half, and the rest has no known cause. Clone size and the V and J calls come from that table; the DNA yielded D and trimming. Counted in this sample were about 88,000 clones; nearly 90% of them appeared once. About 2.7% of the sample belongs to the ten largest clones.

The CDR3 has 16 amino acids, counting the end cysteine and phenylalanine. The DNA shown is the 48-base CDR3, in frame from base 1. At the junction V is shortened by 3 bases and J by 2 bases; bases outside the gene matches: 8. The germline V gene gives CDR1 as LGHNA and CDR2 as YSLEER. The rearrangement joined TRBV4-3 to TRBJ2-5; 8 bases in the junction line up with TRBD1. The sequenced sample consisted of peripheral blood. This receptor was identified in an elderly woman with acute or convalescent COVID-19. The nucleotide sequence reads as follows: TGCGCCAGCAGCCAGATAGACAGGGGTAGGCAAGAGACCCAGTACTTC. Its protein reads: CASSQIDRGRQETQYF.